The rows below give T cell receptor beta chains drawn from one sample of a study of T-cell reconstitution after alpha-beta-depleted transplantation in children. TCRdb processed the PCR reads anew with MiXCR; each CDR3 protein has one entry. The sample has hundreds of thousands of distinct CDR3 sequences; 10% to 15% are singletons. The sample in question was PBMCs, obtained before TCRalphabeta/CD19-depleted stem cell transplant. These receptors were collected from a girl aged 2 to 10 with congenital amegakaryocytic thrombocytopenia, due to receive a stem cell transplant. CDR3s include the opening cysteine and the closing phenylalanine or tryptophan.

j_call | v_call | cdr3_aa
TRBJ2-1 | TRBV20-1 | CSARVVPYYNEQFF
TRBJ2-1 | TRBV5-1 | CASRIAGNVGYDEQFF
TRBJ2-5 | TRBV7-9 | CASKRDPNYETQYF
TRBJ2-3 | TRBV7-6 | CASSLLGGRATDTQYF
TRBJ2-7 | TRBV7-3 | CASSMGLGGEQYF
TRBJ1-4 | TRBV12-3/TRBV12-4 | CASSLVGGGTGGNEKLFF
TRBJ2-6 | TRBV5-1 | CASSSRGGSGANVLTF
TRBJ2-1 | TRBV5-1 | CASSLFRGMDEQFF
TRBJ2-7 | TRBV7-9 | CASSQSRRTGSYEQYF
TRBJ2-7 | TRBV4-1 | CASSQELPALYEQYF
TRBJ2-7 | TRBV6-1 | CASSEMLIAGVEAYEQYF
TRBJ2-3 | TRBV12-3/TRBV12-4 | CASSLTRGILSTDTQYF
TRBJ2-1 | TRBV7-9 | CASSLLAGSLNPEQFF
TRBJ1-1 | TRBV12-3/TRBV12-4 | CASSLGDSDTEAFF
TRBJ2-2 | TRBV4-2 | CASSQKAGGIGELFF
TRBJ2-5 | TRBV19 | CASRLRNQETQYF
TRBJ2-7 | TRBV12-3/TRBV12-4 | CASSLARVGQATYEQYF
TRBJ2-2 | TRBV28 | CASSWPLTQDVNTGELFF
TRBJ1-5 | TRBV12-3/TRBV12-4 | CASSGATEVDQPQHF
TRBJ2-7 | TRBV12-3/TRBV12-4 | CASSKTGLGYEQYF
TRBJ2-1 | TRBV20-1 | CSAQGWDEQFF
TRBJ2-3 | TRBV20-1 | CSAGDWLNTDTQYF
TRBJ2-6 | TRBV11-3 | CASSLNGVASGANVLTF
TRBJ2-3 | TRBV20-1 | CSARDPSRDTQYF
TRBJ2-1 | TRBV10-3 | CAIADRAYNEQFF
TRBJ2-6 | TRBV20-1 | CSARQGSGANVLTF
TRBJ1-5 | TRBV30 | CAWSTTPNQPQHF
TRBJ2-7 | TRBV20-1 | CSARDPGQGFNEQYF
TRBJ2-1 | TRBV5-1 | CASGKGLAGVNEQFF
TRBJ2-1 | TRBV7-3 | CASSLAGTPYRNEQFF
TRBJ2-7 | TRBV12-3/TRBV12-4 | CASRPDNRGEQYF
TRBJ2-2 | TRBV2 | CASSEVRSLHGELFF
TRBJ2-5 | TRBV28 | CASSSASGEETQYF
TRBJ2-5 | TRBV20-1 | CSARDYSQETQYF
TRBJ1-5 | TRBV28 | CASRPEPNQPQHF
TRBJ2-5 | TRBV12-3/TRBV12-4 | CASRTANSGRETQYF
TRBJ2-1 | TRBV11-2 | CASSLDLATNEQFF
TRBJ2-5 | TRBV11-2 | CASSLAGLAGGETQYF
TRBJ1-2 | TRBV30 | CAWKRTANYGYTF
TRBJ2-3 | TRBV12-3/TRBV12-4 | CASSLRVTDTQYF
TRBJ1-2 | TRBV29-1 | CSVPLGSSFLYGYTF
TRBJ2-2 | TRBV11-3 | CASNTGDGGELFF
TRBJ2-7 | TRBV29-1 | CSVEVSRGSYEQYF
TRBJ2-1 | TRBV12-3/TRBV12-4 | CASSDPGRIYNEQFF
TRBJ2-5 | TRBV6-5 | CASSSGRERGEETQYF
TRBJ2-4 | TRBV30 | CAWSGGVLDIQYF
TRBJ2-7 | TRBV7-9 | CASSLGNPASSYEQYF
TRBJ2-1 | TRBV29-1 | CSAPGLAGTRNEQFF
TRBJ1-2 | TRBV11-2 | CASSLGSGLNYGYTF
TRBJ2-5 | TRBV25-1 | CASNPREEGLAEYWGLEETQYF
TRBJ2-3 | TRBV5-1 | CASSHRLGDTQYF
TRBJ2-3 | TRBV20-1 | CSARGGRGQDTQYF
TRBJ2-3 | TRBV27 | CASWFLAGGTDTQYF
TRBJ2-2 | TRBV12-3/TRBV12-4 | CASSFPGLAGHTGELFF
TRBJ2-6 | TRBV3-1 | CASSQDLTGANVLTF
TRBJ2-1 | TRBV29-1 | CSVEIGPNEQFF
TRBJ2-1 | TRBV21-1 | CASSGGGANEQFF
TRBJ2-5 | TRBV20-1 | CSAPGPGLAGQETQYF
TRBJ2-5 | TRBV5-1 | CASSLEKTGWETQYF
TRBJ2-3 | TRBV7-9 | CASSPSRLGGATDTQYF